This T cell receptor (beta chain) was observed in a study of cytotoxic CD8 clonotypes in ibrutinib-treated CLL. At the level of the study: Investigators reported about 24 partial and 2 complete responses; after median roughly 70 months, roughly 14 patients remained remitted and about twelve progressed.

Only in-frame clones appear in the TCRdb table, and some are missing; sequencing was by immunoSEQ multiplex PCR. The sample contains about 160,000 clones, roughly 80% of which appear only once. Cryopreserved PBMCs supplied about 2 micrograms of genomic DNA for TCR beta libraries. Germline assignment: CDR1 KGHSY and CDR2 FQNENV. Trimming took off 3 bases at V and 4 bases at J, with 12 bases between the two ends. CDR3 size: 14 residues. Turning to this clone: The antigen is not known.

Study results and limitations: Sampling times differed between sustained-remission and progressing patients.

This receptor was identified in a human donor with chronic lymphocytic leukemia. The starting material was PBMCs, obtained after 12 months of ibrutinib treatment. This chain connects TRBV16 to TRBJ1-1; no clear D gene. The CDR3 DNA follows: TGTGCCAGCAGCCACGGTTGGTCGGGCACTGAAGCTTTCTTT. Encoded protein: CASSHGWSGTEAFF.